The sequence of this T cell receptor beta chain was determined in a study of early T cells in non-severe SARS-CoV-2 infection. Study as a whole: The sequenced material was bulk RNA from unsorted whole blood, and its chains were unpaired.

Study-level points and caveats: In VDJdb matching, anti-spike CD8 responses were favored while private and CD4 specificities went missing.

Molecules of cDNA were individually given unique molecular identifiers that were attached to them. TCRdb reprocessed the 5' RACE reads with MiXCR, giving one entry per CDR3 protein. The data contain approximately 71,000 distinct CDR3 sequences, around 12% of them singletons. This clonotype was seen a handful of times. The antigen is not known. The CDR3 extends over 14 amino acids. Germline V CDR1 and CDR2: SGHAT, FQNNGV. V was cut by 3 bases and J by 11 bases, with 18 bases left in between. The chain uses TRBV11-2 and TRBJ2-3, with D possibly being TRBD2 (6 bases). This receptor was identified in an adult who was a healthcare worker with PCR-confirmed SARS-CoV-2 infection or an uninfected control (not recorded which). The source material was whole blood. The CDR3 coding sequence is TGTGCCAGCAGCTTGACTCCACAGATGGGGGGGCAGTATTTT. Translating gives CASSLTPQMGGQYF.